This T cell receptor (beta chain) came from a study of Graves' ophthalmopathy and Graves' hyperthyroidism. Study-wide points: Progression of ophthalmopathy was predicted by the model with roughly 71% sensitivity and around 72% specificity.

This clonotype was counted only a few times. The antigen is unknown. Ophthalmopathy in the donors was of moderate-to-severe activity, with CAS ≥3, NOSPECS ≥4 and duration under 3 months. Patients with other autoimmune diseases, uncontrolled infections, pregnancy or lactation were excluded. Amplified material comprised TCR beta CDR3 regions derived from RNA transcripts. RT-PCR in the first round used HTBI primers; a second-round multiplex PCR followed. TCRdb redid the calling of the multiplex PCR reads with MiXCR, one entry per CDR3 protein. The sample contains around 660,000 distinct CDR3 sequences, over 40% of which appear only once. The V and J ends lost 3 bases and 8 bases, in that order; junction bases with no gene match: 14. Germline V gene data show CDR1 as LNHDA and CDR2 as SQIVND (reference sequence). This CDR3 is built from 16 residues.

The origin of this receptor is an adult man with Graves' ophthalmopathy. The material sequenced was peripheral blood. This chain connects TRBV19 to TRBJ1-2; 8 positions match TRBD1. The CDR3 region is CASSIEVSGGLLGYTF. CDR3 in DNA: TGTGCCAGTAGTATTGAGGTGTCAGGGGGCTTATTAGGCTACACCTTC. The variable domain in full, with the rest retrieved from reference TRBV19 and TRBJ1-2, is DGGITQSPKYLFRKEGQNVTLSCEQNLNHDAMYWYRQDPGQGLRLIYYSQIVNDFQKGDIAEGYSVSREKKESFPLTVTSAQKNPTAFYLCASSIEVSGGLLGYTFGSGTRLTVV.